The 21 T cell receptor beta chains given below trace back to one sample, sequenced in a study of molecular identifiers for immune sequencing clone quantification. TCRdb recomputed calls from the PCR reads with MiXCR, one row per CDR3 protein. The data hold hundreds of thousands of distinct CDR3 sequences, with 25% observed a single time. Sequenced material: naive CD8+ T cells from blood, with Jurkat cell RNA spiked in. Regarding subset: FACS-sorted CD8+CD4-CCR7+CD45RA+ naive T cells. The source of these receptors is a human donor in good health. Some libraries in this study had Jurkat cell RNA spiked in.

This clonotype showed up just a few times. This rearrangement joins TRBV7-2 to TRBJ1-5; TRBD1 might be the D (6 bases). This CDR3 is 17 amino acids long. Germline V gene data show CDR1 as SGHTA and CDR2 as FQGNSA. V dropped 1 base and J dropped 5 bases, with 18 bases sitting between them. The CDR3: CASSLVGPREGDQPQHF. The CDR3 DNA follows: TGTGCCAGCAGCTTAGTTGGGCCCCGGGAGGGGGATCAGCCCCAGCATTTT.

The table lists this clonotype with many counts. The rearrangement uses TRBV4-2 and TRBJ2-3; a possible D gene is TRBD2 (5 bases). V lost 2 bases, J lost 6 bases, and 15 bases lay in between. The CDR3 totals 15 residues. Germline loops: CDR1 LGHNA, CDR2 YNFKEQ. CDR3 bases: TGTGCCAGCAGCCAAATCTGGTCTAGCCCGGATACGCAGTATTTT. Residues: CASSQIWSSPDTQYF.

A word on this clonotype: With a much larger clone just one base away, this may be a read error. This sequence joins TRBV6-6 and TRBJ1-4; D unclear. CDR1 is MNHNY and CDR2 is SVGAGI in the germline V gene (reference sequence). The CDR3 spans 14 residues. The ends were cut back, 5 bases at V and 5 bases at J, with 12 bases in the middle. CDR3 DNA sequence: TGTGCCAGCAGTATACTGGGCTCGAATGAAAAACTGTTTTTT. This encodes CASSILGSNEKLFF.

The genes are TRBV10-3 and TRBJ2-7; D is unclear. V was trimmed by 3 bases and J by 0 bases, leaving 6 bases between them. The germline V gene has CDR1 ENHRY and CDR2 SYGVKD. The CDR3 is made up of 13 amino acids. The CDR3 DNA sequence: TGTGCCATCAGTGATGGTCTCTCCTACGAGCAGTACTTC. As protein: CAISDGLSYEQYF.

In this sample, this clonotype turned up many times. The chain uses TRBV27 and TRBJ1-1, with D maybe TRBD1 (6 bases). The CDR3 contains 17 residues. V lost 2 bases, J lost 1 base, and 17 bases lay in between. Germline CDR1 and CDR2: MNHEY and SMNVEV (reference sequence). The chain's CDR3 is CASSLQSGAQRNTEAFF. The DNA of the CDR3 is TGTGCCAGCAGTTTACAGTCAGGGGCCCAGAGGAACACTGAAGCTTTCTTT.

This clonotype showed up many times. J is TRBJ2-7 and V is TRBV5-1; D gene unclear. V was shortened by 5 bases and J by 0 bases, with 12 bases between the two germline ends. Germline CDR1 is SGHRS and CDR2 is YFSETQ. The CDR3 has 14 residues. Here the CDR3 DNA reads TGCGCCAGCAGTTCTGTTTCCAGCTCCTACGAGCAGTACTTC. It specifies CASSSVSSSYEQYF.

Turning to this clonotype: Being one base from a much bigger clone, this may be a read error. The chain employs TRBV20-1 and TRBJ1-5; D unclear. CDR1 DFQATT and CDR2 SNEGSKA come from the germline V gene (reference sequence). This CDR3 contains 13 residues. V lost 6 bases to trimming and J lost 6 bases, with 15 bases between them. CDR3 in DNA: TGCAGTGCCCCCGAGGGTCCGGGTCAGCCCCAGCATTTT. Its protein is CSAPEGPGQPQHF.

This clonotype occurred many times. J is TRBJ2-7 and V is TRBV25-1; TRBD1 is a possible D gene (6 bases). Germline V gene lookup returns CDR1 MGHDK and CDR2 SYGVNS. This CDR3 has 17 amino acids. V dropped 4 bases and J dropped 2 bases, with 21 bases sitting between them. CDR3 nucleotide sequence: TGTGCCAGCAGTGGGTCCACGGGGACAAGAACCCCCTACGAGCAGTACTTC. Translating it yields CASSGSTGTRTPYEQYF.

This clonotype has at least ten counts. The chain has TRBV29-1 and TRBJ2-7, with D perhaps matching TRBD1 or TRBD2 (6 bases each). CDR1 and CDR2 (germline): SQVTM, ANQGSEA. The V gene lost 7 bases and the J gene lost 3 bases, with 16 bases spanning the gap. The CDR3 is made up of 13 amino acids. The CDR3 loop is CSAQGGSDYEQYF. CDR3 coding DNA: TGCAGCGCCCAAGGGGGGTCTGACTACGAGCAGTACTTC.

This chain links TRBV11-2 with TRBJ2-5; no reliable D call. Looked up from germline, CDR1 is SGHAT and CDR2 is FQNNGV. The CDR3 is 15 amino acids. The V gene lost 4 bases and the J gene lost 5 bases, with 17 bases spanning the gap. CDR3 sequence: CASSSYPAAAETQYF. CDR3 DNA sequence: TGTGCCAGCAGCTCTTACCCAGCTGCGGCGGAGACCCAGTACTTC.

In this sample, this clonotype turned up a few times. This sequence joins TRBV27 and TRBJ2-7; no clear D. CDR1 and CDR2 from the germline V gene are MNHEY and SMNVEV (reference sequence). The V end lost 5 bases, the J end lost 1 base, and 9 bases lay between the germline ends. The CDR3 length is 13 residues. The CDR3 nucleotides are TGTGCCAGCAGTCACGGATTGTCCTACGAGCAGTACTTC. Amino acids: CASSHGLSYEQYF.

This clonotype showed up just a few times. The chain has TRBV19 and TRBJ2-1, with 9 bases matching TRBD1. The DNA end lines up better with TRBJ2-7; the J call may be wrong. Germline-derived CDR1 and CDR2 are LNHDA and SQIVND (reference sequence). This CDR3 has 15 residues. CDR3 DNA sequence: TGTGCCAGTAGTATTTCGGACAGGGGACGGAATGAGCAGTACTTC. This codes for CASSISDRGRNEQYF.

This clonotype was seen repeatedly, ten times or more. The rearrangement links TRBV5-8 to TRBJ2-7; the D is unclear. Germline V lookup: CDR1 SGHTS, CDR2 YDEGEE. The CDR3 is 11 amino acids. The V end was cut by 7 bases, the J end by 3 bases, with 8 bases between. This CDR3 reads CASGYSYEQYF. The CDR3 DNA sequence: TGTGCCAGCGGCTATAGCTACGAGCAGTACTTC.

The J gene is TRBJ2-2, the V gene TRBV6-5; 7 positions agree with TRBD2. CDR1 is MNHEY and CDR2 is SVGAGI in the germline V gene. The V gene end was trimmed by 7 bases and the J gene end by 5 bases; junction bases not matched to a gene: 16. This CDR3 contains 17 residues. The CDR3 sequence is CASNPAPAGAYTGELFF. The DNA of the CDR3 is TGTGCCAGCAACCCAGCCCCCGCGGGAGCGTATACCGGGGAGCTGTTTTTT.

The table lists this clonotype with a few counts. The chain employs TRBV20-1 and TRBJ2-3; TRBD2 matches at 8 bases. From germline, CDR1 is DFQATT and CDR2 SNEGSKA (reference sequence). The CDR3 consists of 15 residues. V lost 1 base, J lost 4 bases, and 7 bases stayed unmatched. The CDR3 here is CSARVDGRASDTQYF. The CDR3 DNA sequence: TGCAGTGCTAGAGTGGACGGGAGGGCCTCAGATACGCAGTATTTT.

This clonotype was seen repeatedly, ten times or more. This sequence joins TRBV6-2 or TRBV6-3 and TRBJ1-5; TRBD1 is a possible D gene (6 bases). Trimming left V 2 bases short and J 0 bases short, with 26 bases between. Germline lookup yields CDR1 MNHEY and CDR2 SVGEGT. CDR3 length equals 21 residues. CDR3 residues: CASSYGQGHPKIPYSNQPQHF. The DNA of the CDR3 is TGTGCCAGCAGTTACGGGCAGGGGCATCCGAAGATCCCCTATAGCAATCAGCCCCAGCATTTT.

The chain is built from TRBV9 and TRBJ2-7, with TRBD1 matching 8 bases. After removal of 3 bases from V and 0 bases from J, the junction contained 5 bases not matched to a gene. Germline V gene sequence: CDR1 SGDLS, CDR2 YYNGEE. The CDR3 extends over 15 amino acids. In DNA, the CDR3 is TGTGCCAGCAGCGAGACAGGGGCTGACTCCTACGAGCAGTACTTC. Translation gives CASSETGADSYEQYF.

The J gene is TRBJ1-6, the V gene TRBV30; tentative D call: TRBD1 (6 bases). Per germline, CDR1 GTSNPN and CDR2 SVGIG (reference sequence). V shed 7 bases and J shed 13 bases, with 23 bases lying between them. The CDR3 is made up of 14 amino acids. The CDR3 spells CAYGGQSRGFPLHF. The CDR3 coding sequence is TGTGCCTATGGGGGGCAGAGCAGAGGTTTTCCCCTCCACTTT.

The chain uses TRBV19 and TRBJ2-3; D perhaps matches TRBD2 (5 bases). CDR3 length: 14 residues. V was shortened by 3 bases and J by 4 bases, with 11 bases between the two germline ends. Germline loops: CDR1 LNHDA, CDR2 SQIVND (reference sequence). CDR3 in DNA: TGTGCCAGTAGTATTGTGGGAGTGGCAGATACGCAGTATTTT. Amino acid sequence: CASSIVGVADTQYF.

This clonotype was recorded at least ten times. The CDR3 nucleotides are TGTGCCAGCAGCCACGGGATAAGCTCCTACGAGCAGTACTTC. Translating gives CASSHGISSYEQYF. The chain employs TRBV5-4 and TRBJ2-7; D may be TRBD2 (5 bases). With 4 bases removed from V and 0 bases from J, the gap between germline ends came to 11 bases. The germline gives CDR1 SGHNT, CDR2 YYREEE (reference sequence). There are 14 residues in the CDR3. The variable domain in full, with the rest retrieved from reference TRBV5-4 and TRBJ2-7, is ETGVTQSPTHLIKTRGQQVTLRCSSQSGHNTVSWYQQALGQGPQFIFQYYREEENGRGNFPPRFSGLQFPNYSSELNVNALELDDSALYLCASSHGISSYEQYFGPGTRLTVT.

This clonotype was counted at least ten times. This chain joins TRBV15 and TRBJ2-3, with 7 bases lining up with TRBD1. V trimming: 1 base; J trimming: 3 bases; junction bases outside the gene matches: 7. The CDR3 covers 16 residues. Germline lookup yields CDR1 LNHNV and CDR2 YYDKDF (reference sequence). The CDR3 DNA sequence: TGTGCCACCAGCAGAGGTTCAGGGGGAGTGACAGATACGCAGTATTTT. It encodes CATSRGSGGVTDTQYF.